This is a list of T cell receptor beta chains from one sample in a study of T cell responses to AZD1222 COVID-19 vaccine. TCRdb keeps only in-frame clones here, not all; method: immunoSEQ multiplex PCR. The sample lists about 140,000 clones, 90% to 95% occurring once. The sequences come from peripheral blood, collected 28 days after the second AZD1222 dose. Receptors originate from an adult who received the AZD1222 COVID-19 vaccine. The CDR3 runs from the conserved cysteine through the conserved F or W. Fields, in order: D gene, J gene, V gene, CDR3 protein, CDR3 DNA. The D gene is left open where the match is weak.

- | TRBJ1-1 | TRBV27 | CASSAGTGKIGNTEAFF | TGTGCCAGCAGTGCCGGGACTGGAAAGATTGGGAACACTGAAGCTTTCTTT
- | TRBJ2-3 | TRBV9 | CASGGGFTDTQYF | TGTGCCAGCGGTGGGGGTTTCACAGATACGCAGTATTTT
- | TRBJ1-2 | TRBV4-1 | CASSQGWGPYGYTF | TGCGCCAGCAGCCAAGGGTGGGGGCCTTATGGCTACACCTTC
- | TRBJ1-3 | TRBV20-1 | CSASNPAPGNTIYF | TGCAGTGCTAGTAACCCCGCGCCTGGAAACACCATATATTTT
TRBD2 | TRBJ2-1 | TRBV5-1 | CASRLAGDNNEQFF | TGCGCCAGCAGGCTAGCGGGGGATAACAATGAGCAGTTCTTC
- | TRBJ1-4 | TRBV6-5 | CASSNLGSNEKLFF | TGTGCCAGCAGTAATCTGGGCTCTAATGAAAAACTGTTTTTT
- | TRBJ2-7 | TRBV15 | CATSNGGEYEQYF | TGTGCCACCAGCAACGGGGGCGAATACGAGCAGTACTTC
- | TRBJ1-4 | TRBV3-1/TRBV3-2 | CASSQERARGREEKLFF | TGTGCCAGCAGCCAAGAGAGGGCGCGAGGGAGGGAAGAAAAACTGTTTTTT
- | TRBJ1-2 | TRBV9 | CASSGKEGHLVYTF | TGTGCCAGCAGCGGAAAGGAGGGACACCTTGTCTACACCTTC
- | TRBJ2-2 | TRBV5-1 | CASSSSGNTGELFF | TGCGCCAGCAGCTCGTCAGGGAACACCGGGGAGCTGTTTTTT
- | TRBJ2-7 | TRBV6-2/TRBV6-3 | CASSVQAGGQYF | TGTGCCAGCAGTGTTCAGGCTGGGGGGCAGTACTTC
- | TRBJ2-1 | TRBV11-2 | CASSLGPYDGEQFF | TGTGCCAGCAGTTTAGGTCCATATGACGGAGAGCAGTTCTTC
- | TRBJ2-1 | TRBV6-2/TRBV6-3 | CASSRTLAQGEQFF | TGTGCCAGCAGCCGCACACTAGCGCAGGGGGAGCAGTTCTTC
- | TRBJ2-3 | TRBV6-1 | CASSDGRYTDTQYF | TGTGCCAGCAGTGACGGACGGTACACAGATACGCAGTATTTT
- | TRBJ1-5 | TRBV7-2 | CASSLVGAGAHQPQHF | TGTGCCAGCAGCTTAGTAGGGGCCGGGGCTCATCAGCCCCAGCATTTT
- | TRBJ2-7 | TRBV7-9 | CASSLASSYEQYF | TGTGCCAGCAGCCTAGCGTCCTCCTACGAGCAGTACTTC